Listed below are T cell receptor beta chains from one sample, sequenced in a study of blood T cell repertoires in COVID-19. The method was immunoSEQ multiplex PCR; TCRdb's version includes in-frame clones alone and lacks a portion of them. The sample has about 20,000 clones, approximately 81% seen once. The specimen was peripheral blood. Receptor source: a human donor with active COVID-19. The donor label of this sample is uncertain. CDR3s include the opening cysteine and the closing phenylalanine or tryptophan. The D gene is left open where the match is weak. Some rows have no size entry. The others give once, few or many, or a class for an expanded clone.

v_call	d_call	clone_size	j_call	cdr3_nt	cdr3_aa
TRBV7-9	NA	NA	TRBJ2-7	TGTGCCAGCAGCTTACCAGGAACCTACGAGCAGTACTTC	CASSLPGTYEQYF
TRBV11-2	NA	few	TRBJ2-7	TGTGCCAGCAGCCCACAGCCCTACGAGCAGTACTTC	CASSPQPYEQYF
TRBV24-1	TRBD1	NA	TRBJ2-7	TGTGCCACCAGTGGCCGTACCTCCGGGACAGGGTTTGACGAGCAGTACTTC	CATSGRTSGTGFDEQYF
TRBV7-2	NA	NA	TRBJ1-4	TGTGCCAGCAGCTCGGCAGGGGCGGCTGTTAATGAAAAACTGTTTTTT	CASSSAGAAVNEKLFF
TRBV3-1/TRBV3-2	TRBD2	NA	TRBJ2-3	TGTGCCAGCAGTGATACTAGCGGTTACACAGATACGCAGTATTTT	CASSDTSGYTDTQYF
TRBV10-3	NA	NA	TRBJ2-1	TGTGCCATCAGTGCTGAACAGGGCGATGAGCAGTTCTTC	CAISAEQGDEQFF
TRBV7-2	NA	NA	TRBJ2-7	TGTGCCAGCAGCTGGATCAGGGATGGGGAGCAGTACTTC	CASSWIRDGEQYF
TRBV5-4	TRBD2	NA	TRBJ2-3	TGTGCCAGCAGCCCTAGCGGGGCTAGCACAGATACGCAGTATTTT	CASSPSGASTDTQYF
TRBV27	TRBD2	NA	TRBJ2-1	TGTGCCAGCAGTTTCCACGGACTAGCGGGAGAAAAATCCTACAATGAGCAGTTCTTC	CASSFHGLAGEKSYNEQFF
TRBV7-2	NA	NA	TRBJ1-5	TGTGCCACCGCCGACAGAGTCAATCAGCCCCAGCATTTT	CATADRVNQPQHF